This paragraph covers one T cell receptor beta chain sequence. Its antigen is not identified. Patients aged 18 to 65 had newly diagnosed hyperthyroidism that had lasted under 2 months. Reasons for excluding patients were uncontrolled infection, other autoimmune disease, pregnancy or lactation. Clinical symptoms, serum thyroxine, TRAb, thyroid ultrasound and orbital computed tomography informed diagnoses. Germline loops: CDR1 SGDLS, CDR2 YYNGEE. The length of the CDR3 is 14 residues. Trimming removed 4 bases from V and 6 bases from J; junction bases left unmatched: 7. This sample stems from a study of T cells in Graves' hyperthyroidism and ophthalmopathy. It was RNA transcripts that yielded the amplified TCR beta CDR3 regions. TCR CDR3 regions were first amplified by RT-PCR with HTBI primers. MiXCR, applied by TCRdb to the multiplex PCR reads, yields one record per CDR3 protein. Among just over 550,000 distinct CDR3 sequences, roughly 50% were seen once, and the ten largest hold just over 8%.

Whole-study findings and limits: Most clonotypes expanded in the thyroid (above 0.001) were also present in blood.

The sample comprised peripheral blood or thyroid tissue (not recorded which). This clonotype was sampled from a young woman with Graves' hyperthyroidism. V is TRBV9 and J is TRBJ1-2; 9 nucleotides agree with TRBD1. The chain's CDR3 is CASSHPGTGHGYTF. CDR3 sequence (DNA): TGTGCCAGCAGCCACCCCGGGACAGGGCATGGCTACACCTTC.